The entry below gives a single TCR beta chain sequence along with its context. Per germline, CDR1 SNHLY and CDR2 FYNNEI. V lost 8 bases to trimming and J lost 6 bases, with 14 bases between them. CDR3 length: 12 amino acids. The repertoire was sequenced with immunoSEQ multiplex PCR; TCRdb's copy has only in-frame clones and lacks some. In the table there are approximately 250,000 clones, 86% of which are singletons. The record originates from a study of blood T cell repertoires in COVID-19. Study at large: The United States, Italy and Spain supplied acute and convalescent COVID-19 samples.

The genes are TRBV2 and TRBJ2-7; perhaps TRBD1 as D (5 bases). The sample taken for sequencing was peripheral blood. This TCR was sampled from a man aged 18 to 29 with active or convalescent COVID-19. In DNA form, the CDR3 reads TGTGCCAGCCCGAAGCAGGGCCGCGAGCAGTACTTC. Protein sequence: CASPKQGREQYF.